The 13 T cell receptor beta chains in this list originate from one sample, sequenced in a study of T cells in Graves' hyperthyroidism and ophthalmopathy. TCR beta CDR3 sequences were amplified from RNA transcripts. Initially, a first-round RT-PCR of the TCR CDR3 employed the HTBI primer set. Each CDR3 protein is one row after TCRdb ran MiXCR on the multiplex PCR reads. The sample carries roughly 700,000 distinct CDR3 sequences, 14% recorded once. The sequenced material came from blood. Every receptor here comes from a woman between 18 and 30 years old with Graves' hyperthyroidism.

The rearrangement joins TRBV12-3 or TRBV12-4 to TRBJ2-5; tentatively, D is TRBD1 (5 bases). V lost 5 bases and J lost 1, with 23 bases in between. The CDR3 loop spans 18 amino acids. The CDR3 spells CASSRLPPADSPQETQYF. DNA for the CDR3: TGTGCCAGCAGTCGATTACCCCCAGCCGACAGTCCCCAAGAGACCCAGTACTTC.

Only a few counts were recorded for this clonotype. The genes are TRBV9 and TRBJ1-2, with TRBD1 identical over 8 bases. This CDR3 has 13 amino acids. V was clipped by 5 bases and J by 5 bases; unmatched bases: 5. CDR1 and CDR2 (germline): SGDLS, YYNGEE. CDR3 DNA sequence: TGTGCCAGCAGACGGGACAGGCCTTATGGCTACACCTTC. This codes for CASRRDRPYGYTF.

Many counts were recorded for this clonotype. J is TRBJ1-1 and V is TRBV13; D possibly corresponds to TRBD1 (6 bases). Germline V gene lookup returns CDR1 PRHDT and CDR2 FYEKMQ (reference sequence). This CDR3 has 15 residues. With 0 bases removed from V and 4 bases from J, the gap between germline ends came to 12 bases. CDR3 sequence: CASSLGQGGLTEAFF. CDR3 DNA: TGTGCCAGCAGCTTAGGACAGGGAGGGCTCACTGAAGCTTTCTTT.

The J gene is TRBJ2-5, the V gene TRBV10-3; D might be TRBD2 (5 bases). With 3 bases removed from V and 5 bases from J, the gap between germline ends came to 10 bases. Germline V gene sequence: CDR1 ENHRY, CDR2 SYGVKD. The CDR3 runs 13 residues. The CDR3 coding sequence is TGTGCCATCAGTGAAAATCCGGGGGAGACCCAGTACTTC. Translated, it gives CAISENPGETQYF.

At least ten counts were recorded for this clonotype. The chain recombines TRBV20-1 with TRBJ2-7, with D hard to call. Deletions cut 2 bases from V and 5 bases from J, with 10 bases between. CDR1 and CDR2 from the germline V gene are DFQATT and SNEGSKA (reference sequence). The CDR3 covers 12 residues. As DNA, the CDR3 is TGCAGTGCTAGACCCGGAGTCCACGAGCAGTACTTC. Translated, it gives CSARPGVHEQYF.

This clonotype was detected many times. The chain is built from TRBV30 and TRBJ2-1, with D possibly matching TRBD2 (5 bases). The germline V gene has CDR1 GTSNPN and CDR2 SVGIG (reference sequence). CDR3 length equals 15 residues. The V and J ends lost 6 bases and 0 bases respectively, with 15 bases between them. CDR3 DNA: TGTGCCTGTACTCAGACTACCAGCTCCTACAATGAGCAGTTCTTC. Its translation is CACTQTTSSYNEQFF.

The DNA for the CDR3 is TGCAGCGTTGGACAGGTTAACTACAATGAGCAGTTCTTC. The encoded protein is CSVGQVNYNEQFF. The chain combines TRBV29-1 with TRBJ2-1, with a possible D match to TRBD1 (6 bases). The germline gives CDR1 SQVTM, CDR2 ANQGSEA. CDR3 length: 13 amino acids. V was pared by 4 bases and J by 3 bases, with 10 bases between.

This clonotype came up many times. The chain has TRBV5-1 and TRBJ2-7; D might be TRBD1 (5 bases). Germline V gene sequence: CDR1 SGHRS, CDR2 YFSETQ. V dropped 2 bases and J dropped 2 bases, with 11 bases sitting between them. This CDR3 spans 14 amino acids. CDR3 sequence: CASSFQGPPYEQYF. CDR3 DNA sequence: TGCGCCAGCAGCTTCCAGGGCCCTCCCTACGAGCAGTACTTC.

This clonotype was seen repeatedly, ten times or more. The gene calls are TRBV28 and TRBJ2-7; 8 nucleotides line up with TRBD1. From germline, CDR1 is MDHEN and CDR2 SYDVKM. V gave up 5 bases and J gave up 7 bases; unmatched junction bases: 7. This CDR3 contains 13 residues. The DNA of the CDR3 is TGTGCCAGCAGTGGCTCAGGGGGCAGTGAGCAGTACTTC. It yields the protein CASSGSGGSEQYF.

CDR3 sequence reads: CASSRMLGTGAKNEQYF. The CDR3 DNA sequence: TGTGCCAGCAGCCGTATGTTAGGGACAGGAGCTAAAAACGAGCAGTACTTC. J is TRBJ2-7 and V is TRBV6-1; 8 bases are a match to TRBD1. Germline V gives CDR1 MNHNS, CDR2 SASEGT. After removal of 6 bases from V and 5 bases from J, the junction contained 18 bases not matched to a gene. The CDR3 has 17 amino acids.

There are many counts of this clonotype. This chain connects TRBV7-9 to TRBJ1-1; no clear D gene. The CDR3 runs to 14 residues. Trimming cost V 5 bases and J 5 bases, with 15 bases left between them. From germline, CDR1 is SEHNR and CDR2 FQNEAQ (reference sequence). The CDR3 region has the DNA TGTGCCAGCAGCCAACCTTTCCCCAATACTGAAGCTTTCTTT. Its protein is CASSQPFPNTEAFF.

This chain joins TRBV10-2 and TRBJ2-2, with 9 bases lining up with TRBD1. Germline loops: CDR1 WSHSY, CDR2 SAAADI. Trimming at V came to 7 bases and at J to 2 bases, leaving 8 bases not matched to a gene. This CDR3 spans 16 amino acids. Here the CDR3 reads CASTDRGGLNTGELFF. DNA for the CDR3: TGCGCCAGCACGGACAGGGGTGGGCTTAACACCGGGGAGCTGTTTTTT.

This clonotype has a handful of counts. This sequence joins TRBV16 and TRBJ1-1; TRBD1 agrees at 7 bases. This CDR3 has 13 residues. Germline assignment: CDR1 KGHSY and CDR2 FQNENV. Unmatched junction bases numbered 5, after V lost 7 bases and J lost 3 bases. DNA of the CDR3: TGTGCCAGCACCCTTCAGGGGGACACTGAAGCTTTCTTT. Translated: CASTLQGDTEAFF. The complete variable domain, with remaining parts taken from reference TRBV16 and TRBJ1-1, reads GEEVAQTPKHLVRGEGQKAKLYCAPIKGHSYVFWYQQVLKNEFKFLISFQNENVFDETGMPKERFSAKCLPNSPCSLEIQATKLEDSAVYFCASTLQGDTEAFFGQGTRLTVV.